Below, 22 T cell receptor beta chains from the same sample are listed, as sequenced in a study of cytomegalovirus exposure and HLA in healthy donors. The PCR ran on 60 Vbeta and 13 Jbeta primers. Repertoires were generated with immunoSEQ multiplex PCR, while TCRdb's copy carries only in-frame clones and drops some. Of about 180,000 clones listed, about three quarters are singletons. Specimen: PBMCs. Every receptor here comes from a man aged 35 to 55 in good health and CMV-seropositive.

To note about this clone: Compared with germline, one end of the junction differs, possibly owing to a read error. The chain uses TRBV5-1 and TRBJ2-4, with TRBD1 identical over 11 bases. CDR3 length: 16 amino acids. CDR1 is SGHRS, CDR2 YFSETQ, per germline. The CDR3 region has the DNA TGCGCCAGCAGCTTGGACCCGGGACAGGGGGTAAACAGTCAGTACTTC. Translated, it gives CASSLDPGQGVNSQYF.

The genes are TRBV9 and TRBJ1-2, with a possible D match to TRBD1 (5 bases). The V end lost 2 bases, the J end lost 0 bases, and 11 bases lay between the germline ends. The V gene's germline CDR1 is SGDLS and CDR2 YYNGEE. The CDR3 runs 15 residues. CDR3 in DNA: TGTGCCAGCAGCGTTTCAGGGACTCCTAACTATGGCTACACCTTC. This translates into CASSVSGTPNYGYTF.

This rearrangement joins TRBV5-1 to TRBJ2-2; TRBD2 matches at 11 bases. This CDR3 has 15 residues. Trimming at V came to 7 bases and at J to 5 bases, leaving 7 bases not matched to a gene. Germline V CDR1 and CDR2: SGHRS, YFSETQ. The CDR3 DNA reads as TGCGCCAGCTGTCTAGCGGGAGGTTTTACCGGGGAGCTGTTTTTT. It yields the protein CASCLAGGFTGELFF.

The V and J genes are TRBV29-1 and TRBJ2-5; D may be TRBD1 (5 bases). CDR3 size: 13 residues. CDR1 is SQVTM, CDR2 ANQGSEA, per germline. The V gene lost 7 bases and the J gene lost 2 bases, with 14 bases spanning the gap. The CDR3 bases are TGCAGCGATGATACCACAGGACAAGAGACCCAGTACTTC. This translates into CSDDTTGQETQYF.

V usage is TRBV19 and J usage is TRBJ2-1, with 7 nucleotides matching TRBD2. Germline values: CDR1 LNHDA, CDR2 SQIVND (reference sequence). With 1 base clipped from V and 4 bases from J, the junction kept 7 bases outside the gene matches. The CDR3 length is 16 residues. CDR3 nucleotides: TGTGCCAGTAGTATAGTCTCGCGGGAGCCGTACAATGAGCAGTTCTTC. Translated: CASSIVSREPYNEQFF. The whole variable domain, remainder taken from reference TRBV19 and TRBJ2-1, is DGGITQSPKYLFRKEGQNVTLSCEQNLNHDAMYWYRQDPGQGLRLIYYSQIVNDFQKGDIAEGYSVSREKKESFPLTVTSAQKNPTAFYLCASSIVSREPYNEQFFGPGTRLTVL.

The V call is TRBV5-1, the J call TRBJ2-1, with 9 bases fitting TRBD2. Trimming at V came to 4 bases and at J to 4 bases, leaving 6 bases not matched to a gene. The CDR3 totals 15 residues. Germline V gene sequence: CDR1 SGHRS, CDR2 YFSETQ. CDR3 nucleotides: TGCGCCAGCAGCGTTTCTAGCGGGACTTACAATGAGCAGTTCTTC. It encodes CASSVSSGTYNEQFF.

This chain uses TRBV28 with TRBJ2-2; 7 bases map to TRBD2. This CDR3 has 16 amino acids. Germline V gene data show CDR1 as MDHEN and CDR2 as SYDVKM. V was pared by 5 bases and J by 4 bases, with 10 bases of the junction left unmatched. CDR3 region: CASSPRGERPTGELFF. As DNA, the CDR3 is TGTGCCAGCAGTCCTCGGGGGGAGCGGCCCACCGGGGAGCTGTTTTTT.

Here the CDR3 reads CASRDLANTEAFF. CDR3 in DNA: TGCGCCAGCAGAGATTTGGCGAACACTGAAGCTTTCTTT. The chain is built from TRBV5-1 and TRBJ1-1; D gene unclear. V lost 5 bases and J 1 base, leaving 9 bases between the germline ends. The CDR3 length is 13 residues. Per the germline V gene, CDR1 is SGHRS and CDR2 is YFSETQ.

The chain links TRBV5-1 to TRBJ2-7; 10 bases fit TRBD2. In germline, CDR1 is SGHRS, CDR2 YFSETQ. The CDR3 totals 17 residues. The junction had 13 bases not matched to a gene; V was cut back by 3 bases and J by 4 bases. CDR3 loop: CASSSALSSGSVYEQYF. CDR3 sequence (DNA): TGCGCCAGCAGCTCTGCCCTCTCTAGCGGGAGCGTTTACGAGCAGTACTTC.

This clone was counted once. The J gene is TRBJ2-1, the V gene TRBV28, with D unresolved. The length of the CDR3 is 12 residues. The germline V and J ends were trimmed by 4 bases and 10 bases, with 11 bases remaining between them. Germline-derived CDR1 and CDR2 are MDHEN and SYDVKM. CDR3 bases: TGTGCCAGCAGTTCTCTTGCCCGGGAGCAGTTCTTC. Protein sequence: CASSSLAREQFF.

This clone was observed once. The chain couples TRBV11-2 to TRBJ2-7, with TRBD1 matching over 8 bases. V lost 5 bases and J lost 4; bases outside the gene matches: 4. CDR3 length: 13 residues. Germline V lookup: CDR1 SGHAT, CDR2 FQNNGV. CDR3 sequence: CASSETGGYEQYF. CDR3 DNA sequence: TGTGCCAGCAGCGAAACAGGGGGGTACGAGCAGTACTTC.

The chain joins TRBV18 to TRBJ2-5; 9 nucleotides align to TRBD1. The J segment lost 4 bases and the V segment lost 0 bases, leaving 3 bases of the junction unmatched. CDR1 and CDR2 from the germline V gene are KGHSH and LQKENI. The CDR3 runs to 15 residues. The CDR3 protein is CASSPPTGGSETQYF. The CDR3 DNA is TGTGCCAGCTCACCACCGACAGGGGGATCAGAGACCCAGTACTTC.

The chain is built from TRBV7-2 and TRBJ2-7; 9 bases match TRBD2. The CDR3 totals 14 residues. CDR1 SGHTA and CDR2 FQGNSA come from the germline V gene. With 5 bases clipped from V and 0 bases from J, the junction kept 2 bases outside the gene matches. The CDR3 loop reads CASSASGASYEQYF. In nucleotides, the CDR3 is TGTGCCAGCAGCGCTAGCGGGGCCTCCTACGAGCAGTACTTC.

Concerning this clone: Other DNA sequences from this sample encode an identical CDR3 as well. This sequence joins TRBV18 and TRBJ1-4, with TRBD1 matching 7 bases. Per germline, CDR1 KGHSH and CDR2 LQKENI. CDR3 length equals 14 residues. V was pared by 4 bases and J by 1 base, with 0 bases of the junction left unmatched. The CDR3 region is CASSRQGTNEKLFF. The CDR3 nucleotides are TGTGCCAGCTCACGACAGGGAACTAATGAAAAACTGTTTTTT.

This sequence joins TRBV5-1 and TRBJ1-3; unclear D gene. Trimming took 4 bases from V and 0 from J, leaving 11 bases between them. This CDR3 is built from 15 residues. Germline V gives CDR1 SGHRS, CDR2 YFSETQ. The CDR3 reads CASSPRQTSGNTIYF. The CDR3 DNA is TGCGCCAGCAGCCCTCGACAAACCTCTGGAAACACCATATATTTT.

This clone has more than one count but fewer than ten. The chain combines TRBV7-2 with TRBJ2-7; TRBD1 matches at 7 bases. Germline-derived CDR1 and CDR2 are SGHTA and FQGNSA. The CDR3 sequence is 15 residues long. With V trimmed by 1 base and J by 4 bases, 7 bases remained unmatched. The chain's CDR3 is CASSLGGEGAYEQYF. The CDR3 bases are TGTGCCAGCAGCTTAGGCGGCGAGGGGGCGTACGAGCAGTACTTC.

The V gene is TRBV28, the J gene TRBJ2-7, with 10 bases lining up with TRBD1. The assigned J gene may be wrong: the sequence end matches TRBJ2-5 better. The CDR3 extends over 15 amino acids. The germline V gene has CDR1 MDHEN and CDR2 SYDVKM. CDR3 sequence: CASSPRQGAKETQYF. In DNA, the CDR3 is TGTGCCAGCAGTCCCCGACAGGGGGCGAAGGAGACCCAGTACTTC.

This chain joins TRBV12-5 and TRBJ1-4; TRBD1 aligns across 7 bases. Unmatched junction bases numbered 20, after V lost 5 bases and J lost 8 bases. The CDR3 loop spans 18 amino acids. CDR1 LGHNT and CDR2 FRNRAP come from the germline V gene. CDR3 region: CASGPGIGRGVYREKLFF. CDR3 DNA: TGTGCTAGTGGTCCTGGTATTGGCAGGGGGGTTTATCGGGAAAAACTGTTTTTT.

The chain has TRBV6-5 and TRBJ2-2; a weak D match, TRBD1 (5 bases). Trimming took 6 bases from V and 1 from J, leaving 9 bases between them. The CDR3 runs 14 residues. Germline CDR1 and CDR2: MNHEY and SVGAGI. The CDR3 coding sequence is TGTGCCAGCAGGGGTGGACAGAACACCGGGGAGCTGTTTTTT. This gives the protein CASRGGQNTGELFF.

The rearrangement uses TRBV7-6 and TRBJ1-3; TRBD1 might be the D (6 bases). The CDR3 extends over 14 amino acids. Germline CDR1 is SGHVS and CDR2 is FNYEAQ. With 3 bases removed from V and 7 bases from J, the gap between germline ends came to 13 bases. CDR3 region: CASSLIRGHNTIYF. The CDR3 nucleotides read TGTGCCAGCAGCTTGATCCGGGGACACAACACCATATATTTT.

The rearrangement uses TRBV5-1 and TRBJ2-1; 9 bases match TRBD1. The germline V gene encodes CDR1 SGHRS and CDR2 YFSETQ. V was clipped by 3 bases and J by 0 bases; unmatched bases: 4. This CDR3 is 16 amino acids long. CDR3 sequence: CASSSQGASSYNEQFF. The CDR3 DNA reads as TGCGCCAGCAGCTCACAGGGGGCGAGCTCCTACAATGAGCAGTTCTTC.

This rearrangement joins TRBV5-4 to TRBJ2-1; 15 bases fit TRBD2. This CDR3 spans 15 amino acids. V shed 2 bases and J 9 bases; nucleotides not matched to a gene: 3. Germline V gene lookup returns CDR1 SGHNT and CDR2 YYREEE (reference sequence). CDR3 sequence: CASSLPGLAGGEQFF. CDR3 in DNA: TGTGCCAGCAGCTTACCGGGACTAGCGGGAGGTGAGCAGTTCTTC.